Following are 29 T cell receptor beta chains from one sample sequenced in a study of glioma-infiltrating T cells after dendritic cell vaccination. TCRdb's table, derived via immunoSEQ multiplex PCR, lists solely in-frame clones and lacks some. The sample carries 30,000 to 40,000 clones, approximately 82% recorded once. The sequencing here drew on blood, taken before dendritic cell vaccination. The receptors were sampled from a human donor with glioblastoma.

This rearrangement joins TRBV2 to TRBJ1-4; 7 nucleotides align to TRBD1. This CDR3 region has 11 residues. The V and J ends lost 7 bases and 8 bases, in that order; junction bases with no gene match: 1. Germline V gene data show CDR1 as SNHLY and CDR2 as FYNNEI. The DNA for the CDR3 is TGTGCCAGCATCAGGGGGGAAAAACTGTTTTTT. This sequence encodes CASIRGEKLFF. The entire variable domain, with the rest obtained from reference TRBV2 and TRBJ1-4, is as follows: EPEVTQTPSHQVTQMGQEVILRCVPISNHLYFYWYRQILGQKVEFLVSFYNNEISEKSEIFDDQFSVERPDGSNFTLKIRSTKLEDSAMYFCASIRGEKLFFGSGTQLSVL.

This sequence joins TRBV27 and TRBJ1-1; 12 bases are shared with TRBD1. V shed 8 bases and J 5 bases; nucleotides not matched to a gene: 6. Germline CDR1 is MNHEY and CDR2 is SMNVEV (reference sequence). The CDR3 totals 14 residues. This CDR3 is CASRSGQGATEAFF. As DNA, the CDR3 is TGTGCCAGCCGATCGGGACAGGGGGCGACTGAAGCTTTCTTT.

This rearrangement joins TRBV29-1 to TRBJ2-7, with D possibly matching TRBD2 (5 bases). Germline assignment: CDR1 SQVTM and CDR2 ANQGSEA. Trimming took off 3 bases at V and 3 bases at J, with 6 bases between the two ends. This CDR3 is 11 amino acids long. CDR3 sequence (DNA): TGCAGCGTTGATGAGGGCTACGAGCAGTACTTC. The encoded protein is CSVDEGYEQYF.

This chain joins TRBV5-4 and TRBJ2-5; D is unclear. The germline V gene has CDR1 SGHNT and CDR2 YYREEE (reference sequence). The CDR3 runs 13 residues. Trimming stripped 0 bases from V and 2 bases from J, with 5 bases between. The CDR3 loop reads CASSLDWQETQYF. The CDR3 DNA sequence: TGTGCCAGCAGCTTGGACTGGCAAGAGACCCAGTACTTC.

The J gene is TRBJ1-4, the V gene TRBV19; 8 bases are shared with TRBD1. J gave up 4 bases and V 6 bases, and 4 bases lay outside the gene matches. The CDR3 contains 14 residues. CDR1 is LNHDA and CDR2 is SQIVND in the germline V gene (reference sequence). CDR3 DNA: TGTGCCAGTAGAGGGGGACAGGATAATGAAAAACTGTTTTTT. It encodes CASRGGQDNEKLFF.

V gene TRBV28 combines with J gene TRBJ1-1; D is perhaps TRBD1 (6 bases). The germline V gene has CDR1 MDHEN and CDR2 SYDVKM. Trimming cost V 1 base and J 4 bases, with 10 bases left between them. CDR3 length: 14 residues. The CDR3 protein is CASSLSTGITEAFF. The DNA of the CDR3 is TGTGCCAGCAGTTTATCCACAGGGATCACTGAAGCTTTCTTT.

The CDR3 DNA is TGCGCCAGCAGCCAAGCCTCTACAGGGGCGGGGGGCTACACCTTC. Residues: CASSQASTGAGGYTF. The gene calls are TRBV4-1 and TRBJ1-2; TRBD1 matches at 7 bases. The trim removed 1 base at V and 8 bases at J, leaving 10 bases unmatched. Per the germline V gene, CDR1 is MGHRA and CDR2 is YSYEKL. The CDR3 has 15 residues.

This clone is medium-sized in the sample. This sample also contains other DNA sequences that code for the same CDR3. The V gene is TRBV10-2, the J gene TRBJ1-5; tentatively, D is TRBD1 (6 bases). CDR1 and CDR2 (germline): WSHSY, SAAADI. The CDR3 contains 15 residues. The V and J ends lost 0 bases and 4 bases respectively, with 10 bases between them. CDR3 sequence reads: CASSESGHRNQPQHF. CDR3 sequence (DNA): TGCGCCAGCAGTGAGTCGGGACACCGGAATCAGCCCCAGCATTTT.

The rearrangement links TRBV7-8 to TRBJ1-2, with 7 bases lining up with TRBD1. The CDR3 runs 16 residues. The germline gives CDR1 SGHVS, CDR2 FQNEAQ. V lost 1 base, J lost 4 bases, and 9 bases stayed unmatched. The CDR3 nucleotides are TGTGCCAGCAGCTTAGGGCGGGACAGCGCTGGCTATGGCTACACCTTC. Its protein is CASSLGRDSAGYGYTF.

This chain connects TRBV5-1 to TRBJ2-7; a weak D match, TRBD2 (5 bases). Germline V gene lookup returns CDR1 SGHRS and CDR2 YFSETQ. V gave up 3 bases and J gave up 0 bases, with 10 bases separating them. The CDR3 loop spans 14 amino acids. CDR3 protein: CASSSTGISYEQYF. CDR3 bases: TGCGCCAGCAGCTCCACCGGGATCTCCTACGAGCAGTACTTC.

The chain couples TRBV2 to TRBJ1-2; D uncertain. V was cut by 9 bases and J by 1 base, with 6 bases left in between. Per germline, CDR1 SNHLY and CDR2 FYNNEI. This CDR3 is 11 amino acids long. The CDR3 spells CARANNYGYTF. CDR3 DNA sequence: TGTGCCAGAGCAAATAACTATGGCTACACCTTC.

J is TRBJ2-5 and V is TRBV2; 11 bases line up with TRBD2. The germline gives CDR1 SNHLY, CDR2 FYNNEI. The CDR3 contains 14 residues. The V and J ends lost 7 bases and 0 bases, in that order; junction bases with no gene match: 1. CDR3 bases: TGTGCCAGCACTAGCGGGGGGTACCAAGAGACCCAGTACTTC. This encodes CASTSGGYQETQYF.

The chain is built from TRBV30 and TRBJ1-4; TRBD1 matches at 10 bases. The V segment lost 0 bases and the J segment 4 bases; nucleotides outside the gene matches: 2. Germline V gene data show CDR1 as GTSNPN and CDR2 as SVGIG (reference sequence). This CDR3 is 15 amino acids long. For the CDR3, the DNA is TGTGCCTGGAGTGTACGGGACAGGGGTAATGAAAAACTGTTTTTT. Protein sequence: CAWSVRDRGNEKLFF.

J is TRBJ1-6 and V is TRBV9; TRBD1 matches at 10 bases. The CDR3 covers 14 residues. In germline, CDR1 is SGDLS, CDR2 YYNGEE. Trimming cost V 4 bases and J 9 bases; bases outside gene matches: 4. The CDR3 DNA follows: TGTGCCAGCAGCCAGACAGGGGGCAGTTCACCCCTCCACTTT. Encoded protein: CASSQTGGSSPLHF.

This rearrangement joins TRBV7-3 to TRBJ2-1, with D perhaps TRBD1 (6 bases). This CDR3 region has 14 residues. The V end lost 5 bases, the J end lost 6 bases, and 14 bases lay between the germline ends. Germline CDR1 is SGHTA and CDR2 is FQGTGA. CDR3 protein: CASSQQGPANEQFF. The CDR3 bases are TGTGCCAGCAGCCAACAGGGTCCGGCCAATGAGCAGTTCTTC.

The chain has TRBV30 and TRBJ2-3; D is uncertain. This CDR3 spans 11 amino acids. Germline V gene sequence: CDR1 GTSNPN, CDR2 SVGIG (reference sequence). Trimming removed 0 bases from V and 8 bases from J, with 6 bases in between. CDR3 bases: TGTGCCTGGAGTGTTAGTGTTACGCAGTATTTT. Its translation is CAWSVSVTQYF.

This chain connects TRBV9 to TRBJ2-1, with 10 bases lining up with TRBD2. V was clipped by 0 bases and J by 9 bases; unmatched bases: 6. Germline CDR1 reads SGDLS; CDR2 reads YYNGEE. The CDR3 has 15 residues. DNA for the CDR3: TGTGCCAGCAGCGTAGCTTTTGGACTAGCGGTTGAGCAGTTCTTC. Its protein is CASSVAFGLAVEQFF.

The chain joins TRBV30 to TRBJ1-4; D not resolved. CDR1 and CDR2 from the germline V gene are GTSNPN and SVGIG (reference sequence). This CDR3 region has 15 residues. V was trimmed by 8 bases and J by 3 bases, leaving 19 bases between them. CDR3 residues: CAPDGLAEANEKLFF. The CDR3 region has the DNA TGTGCCCCGGACGGCTTGGCGGAGGCTAATGAAAAACTGTTTTTT.

The chain has TRBV10-3 and TRBJ2-7, with D possibly being TRBD1 (5 bases). There are 12 residues in the CDR3. Germline V gene data show CDR1 as ENHRY and CDR2 as SYGVKD. V lost 8 bases to trimming and J lost 3 bases, with 11 bases between them. CDR3 bases: TGTGCCATCCGTGGACAAGACTACGAGCAGTACTTC. Translation gives CAIRGQDYEQYF.

The V call is TRBV9, the J call TRBJ1-2; D is perhaps TRBD1 (5 bases). The CDR3 sequence is 15 residues long. With 1 base removed from V and 4 bases from J, the gap between germline ends came to 14 bases. From germline, CDR1 is SGDLS and CDR2 YYNGEE. The chain's CDR3 is CASSVQGGSSYGYTF. The CDR3 region has the DNA TGTGCCAGCAGCGTACAGGGTGGATCAAGCTATGGCTACACCTTC.

The V and J genes are TRBV6-9 and TRBJ2-1; TRBD1 matches 11 bases. This CDR3 is built from 16 residues. V dropped 7 bases and J dropped 1; count of bases not matched to a gene: 6. CDR1 MNHGY and CDR2 SVAAGI come from the germline V gene. CDR3 sequence (DNA): TGTGCCAGCATTCCGGGACAGGGGGATTCCTACAATGAGCAGTTCTTC. Translated, it gives CASIPGQGDSYNEQFF.

This chain uses TRBV7-9 with TRBJ2-7; tentatively, D is TRBD2 (6 bases). CDR3 length: 17 amino acids. V shed 5 bases and J shed 0 bases, with 20 bases lying between them. Germline V CDR1 and CDR2: SEHNR, FQNEAQ (reference sequence). CDR3 in DNA: TGTGCCAGCAGCCTCTCCAACCGGGGGATCAGCTCCTACGAGCAGTACTTC. It is translated as CASSLSNRGISSYEQYF.

The DNA for the CDR3 is TGTGCCAGCACCACCGGGACAGCAACCTCCTACGAGCAGTACTTC. Amino acid sequence: CASTTGTATSYEQYF. The chain employs TRBV25-1 and TRBJ2-7; 7 positions match TRBD1. CDR3 length: 15 residues. Germline V CDR1 and CDR2: MGHDK, SYGVNS. J gave up 0 bases and V 7 bases, and 9 bases lay outside the gene matches.

The V and J genes are TRBV7-2 and TRBJ2-7; 12 bases line up with TRBD2. CDR3 length: 16 residues. V shed 5 bases and J 0 bases; nucleotides not matched to a gene: 5. Germline CDR1 reads SGHTA; CDR2 reads FQGNSA. The CDR3 DNA sequence: TGTGCCAGCAGCCGGACTAGCGGGGAGGTCTCCTACGAGCAGTACTTC. Amino acids: CASSRTSGEVSYEQYF.

The gene calls are TRBV5-1 and TRBJ2-3, with TRBD2 identical over 9 bases. Germline V gene data show CDR1 as SGHRS and CDR2 as YFSETQ. The junction had 7 bases not matched to a gene; V was cut back by 3 bases and J by 2 bases. The CDR3 consists of 16 residues. In DNA form, the CDR3 reads TGCGCCAGCAGCTCCCTCGGCGGGGGGGACACAGATACGCAGTATTTT. It codes for CASSSLGGGDTDTQYF.

This chain uses TRBV7-9 with TRBJ2-7; possibly TRBD1 for D (6 bases). V lost 3 bases, J lost 2 bases, and 17 bases lay in between. CDR1 SEHNR and CDR2 FQNEAQ come from the germline V gene (reference sequence). The CDR3 sequence is 16 residues long. CDR3 residues: CASSFRTDTRAYEQYF. The CDR3, as DNA: TGTGCCAGCAGCTTTAGGACAGATACTCGGGCCTACGAGCAGTACTTC.

The rearrangement joins TRBV29-1 to TRBJ1-2; D unresolved. Germline assignment: CDR1 SQVTM and CDR2 ANQGSEA. V was trimmed by 7 bases and J by 0 bases, leaving 12 bases between them. The CDR3 is made up of 13 amino acids. The CDR3, as DNA: TGCAGCGCCCGGGGAGACACTAACTATGGCTACACCTTC. Protein: CSARGDTNYGYTF.

This rearrangement joins TRBV15 to TRBJ2-5, with D tentatively TRBD2 (9 bases). The V and J ends lost 1 base and 1 base respectively, with 19 bases between them. This CDR3 spans 18 amino acids. Germline V gene data show CDR1 as LNHNV and CDR2 as YYDKDF (reference sequence). The CDR3 sequence: CATSRGAGGGGAQETQYF. The CDR3, as DNA: TGTGCCACCAGCAGAGGCGCAGGGGGCGGGGGGGCCCAAGAGACCCAGTACTTC. Together with reference TRBV15 and TRBJ2-5, the CDR3 gives the full variable domain: DAMVIQNPRYQVTQFGKPVTLSCSQTLNHNVMYWYQQKSSQAPKLLFHYYDKDFNNEADTPDNFQSRRPNTSFCFLDIRSPGLGDTAMYLCATSRGAGGGGAQETQYFGPGTRLLVL.

The chain carries TRBV29-1 and TRBJ2-7; no clear D gene. The CDR3 contains 12 residues. V lost 4 bases, J lost 4 bases, and 11 bases lay in between. Germline V CDR1 and CDR2: SQVTM, ANQGSEA. In nucleotides, the CDR3 is TGCAGCGTTGGAGTAACAGCATACGAGCAGTACTTC. Encoded protein: CSVGVTAYEQYF.